Shown below are 28 T cell receptor beta chains from a single sample sequenced in a study of cytomegalovirus exposure and HLA in healthy donors. Primers: 60 Vbeta forward and 13 Jbeta reverse. Generated by immunoSEQ multiplex PCR, the TCRdb table keeps only in-frame clones and is missing some. This sample's clone table lists around 76,000 clones. The specimen sequenced was PBMCs. The receptors originated from a boy between 10 and 17 years old in good health and CMV-seronegative.

This chain connects TRBV11-3 to TRBJ2-7, with D possibly matching TRBD2 (6 bases). Germline assignment: CDR1 SGHNT and CDR2 YENEEA. CDR3 length: 13 amino acids. V was shortened by 0 bases and J by 5 bases, with 8 bases between the two germline ends. The CDR3 DNA reads TGTGCCAGCAGCTTAGATCCGGGGGACGAGCAGTACTTC. Translation: CASSLDPGDEQYF.

The V gene is TRBV5-4, the J gene TRBJ1-2; maybe TRBD1 (6 bases). This CDR3 contains 15 residues. Germline V lookup: CDR1 SGHNT, CDR2 YYREEE (reference sequence). V shed 0 bases and J shed 5 bases, with 14 bases lying between them. CDR3 nucleotides: TGTGCCAGCAGCTTGGCCCGTGATCAGGGGTATGGCTACACCTTC. Residues: CASSLARDQGYGYTF.

V and J are TRBV4-1 and TRBJ2-2; a weak D match, TRBD2 (6 bases). The length of the CDR3 is 15 residues. Per the germline V gene, CDR1 is MGHRA and CDR2 is YSYEKL. Trimming took off 0 bases at V and 4 bases at J, with 9 bases between the two ends. CDR3 coding DNA: TGCGCCAGCAGCCAAGAATCGCGGGGCACCGGGGAGCTGTTTTTT. Translating it yields CASSQESRGTGELFF.

The chain couples TRBV6-5 to TRBJ2-7; tentative D call: TRBD2 (5 bases). The CDR3 has 15 residues. Deletions cut 4 bases from V and 3 bases from J, with 16 bases between. Germline V gene lookup returns CDR1 MNHEY and CDR2 SVGAGI. CDR3 residues: CASSFRERQFYEQYF. CDR3 nucleotide sequence: TGTGCCAGCAGTTTCCGGGAAAGGCAGTTCTACGAGCAGTACTTC.

To note about this clone: At one of its ends the junction is not consistent with the germline gene, which may arise from a read error. CDR3 in DNA: TGTGCCAGCAGTTACTCGAACAGGGCTGTGGAGAACCAGTACTTC. Translation: CASSYSNRAVENQYF. The V call is TRBV6-5, the J call TRBJ2-5, with D tentatively TRBD1 (6 bases). The germline CDR1 and CDR2 sequences are MNHEY and SVGAGI. The CDR3 is made up of 15 amino acids.

The V and J genes are TRBV6-1 and TRBJ1-1; D possibly corresponds to TRBD1 (6 bases). The V and J ends lost 8 bases and 4 bases respectively, with 20 bases between them. Germline V lookup: CDR1 MNHNS, CDR2 SASEGT. The CDR3 runs 15 residues. The CDR3 here is CASQTKQGSGTEAFF. Here the CDR3 DNA reads TGTGCCAGCCAGACTAAACAGGGTTCGGGCACTGAAGCTTTCTTT.

The chain joins TRBV5-1 to TRBJ1-4; D possibly corresponds to TRBD1 (6 bases). Germline lookup yields CDR1 SGHRS and CDR2 YFSETQ. The CDR3 runs 15 residues. Trimming took off 4 bases at V and 0 bases at J, with 10 bases between the two ends. CDR3 residues: CASSTNRATNEKLFF. The CDR3 region has the DNA TGCGCCAGCAGCACCAACAGGGCAACTAATGAAAAACTGTTTTTT.

The genes are TRBV9 and TRBJ2-3; unclear D gene. The ends were cut back, 5 bases at V and 2 bases at J, with 15 bases in the middle. Germline V gene data show CDR1 as SGDLS and CDR2 as YYNGEE. This CDR3 comprises 15 residues. The chain's CDR3 is CASSDSPQHTDTQYF. DNA for the CDR3: TGTGCCAGCAGTGACTCGCCGCAGCACACAGATACGCAGTATTTT.

This chain uses TRBV4-1 with TRBJ1-4, with 10 bases aligning to TRBD1. The V gene's germline CDR1 is MGHRA and CDR2 YSYEKL. The CDR3 spans 16 residues. J lost 7 bases, V lost 3 bases, and 8 bases had no gene match. CDR3 sequence: CASSHGTGTGAEKLFF. In DNA, the CDR3 is TGCGCCAGCAGCCACGGAACCGGGACAGGGGCTGAAAAACTGTTTTTT.

The chain links TRBV18 to TRBJ2-7; tentatively, D is TRBD2 (6 bases). Deletions cut 1 base from V and 5 bases from J, with 9 bases between. CDR3 length: 13 residues. Germline V gene lookup returns CDR1 KGHSH and CDR2 LQKENI. The CDR3 spells CASSPRGDHEQYF. CDR3 sequence (DNA): TGTGCCAGCTCACCACGGGGGGACCACGAGCAGTACTTC.

The chain is built from TRBV27 and TRBJ2-7, with 12 bases fitting TRBD2. V lost 3 bases, J lost 3 bases, and 6 bases stayed unmatched. In germline, CDR1 is MNHEY, CDR2 SMNVEV (reference sequence). CDR3 size: 16 residues. CDR3 sequence: CASSLGGGLAGYEQYF. The CDR3 DNA follows: TGTGCCAGCAGTTTGGGTGGGGGACTAGCGGGCTACGAGCAGTACTTC.

J is TRBJ2-5 and V is TRBV18, with 8 positions matching TRBD1. Per the germline V gene, CDR1 is KGHSH and CDR2 is LQKENI. The CDR3 is 14 amino acids. The V segment lost 5 bases and the J segment 3 bases; nucleotides outside the gene matches: 5. The CDR3 DNA sequence: TGTGCCAGCTCAAAGACAGGGGTGGAAGAGACCCAGTACTTC. Translating it yields CASSKTGVEETQYF.

J is TRBJ1-3 and V is TRBV18, with 7 bases fitting TRBD1. CDR3 length equals 14 residues. Germline CDR1 and CDR2: KGHSH and LQKENI. Losses at the gene ends were 8 bases for V and 4 bases for J; bases not matched to a gene: 8. The CDR3 protein is CASATGQRGNTIYF. The CDR3 nucleotides read TGTGCCAGCGCAACGGGACAGCGGGGAAACACCATATATTTT.

The chain carries TRBV9 and TRBJ2-7; D is possibly TRBD2 (5 bases). CDR3 length: 13 residues. Germline values: CDR1 SGDLS, CDR2 YYNGEE. The V end was cut by 4 bases, the J end by 3 bases, with 11 bases between. The CDR3 loop is CASSMSGNYEQYF. The CDR3 coding sequence is TGTGCCAGCAGCATGTCGGGGAACTACGAGCAGTACTTC.

This chain uses TRBV18 with TRBJ2-3; possible D gene TRBD1, 5 bases. Germline V gene sequence: CDR1 KGHSH, CDR2 LQKENI. The V and J ends lost 3 bases and 0 bases respectively, with 13 bases between them. The CDR3 has 16 amino acids. The CDR3 sequence is CASSPEDRSSTDTQYF. The CDR3 DNA reads as TGTGCCAGCTCACCTGAAGACAGATCTAGCACAGATACGCAGTATTTT.

The chain links TRBV6-5 to TRBJ2-1; the D gene is possibly TRBD2 (7 bases). The germline CDR1 and CDR2 sequences are MNHEY and SVGAGI. The CDR3 loop spans 12 amino acids. V gave up 7 bases and J gave up 10 bases, with 14 bases separating them. The CDR3, as DNA: TGTGCCAGCACCCGGTCGGGGGGCGAGCAGTTCTTC. Translating gives CASTRSGGEQFF.

The chain uses TRBV7-2 and TRBJ1-1, with TRBD1 matching over 7 bases. The V gene end was trimmed by 5 bases and the J gene end by 5 bases; junction bases not matched to a gene: 8. The CDR3 sequence is 14 residues long. The germline gives CDR1 SGHTA, CDR2 FQGNSA. The chain's CDR3 is CASSGGTVTTEAFF. In nucleotides, the CDR3 is TGTGCCAGCAGCGGAGGGACAGTAACAACTGAAGCTTTCTTT.

This rearrangement joins TRBV11-2 to TRBJ2-5; the match to TRBD1 covers 7 bases. The CDR3 covers 14 residues. J gave up 4 bases and V 3 bases, and 5 bases lay outside the gene matches. The germline gives CDR1 SGHAT, CDR2 FQNNGV. Written as DNA, the CDR3 is TGTGCCAGCAGCTTCACAGGGGTTGGAGAGACCCAGTACTTC. As protein: CASSFTGVGETQYF. The full variable domain, in which reference TRBV11-2 and TRBJ2-5 provide the parts outside the CDR3, is EAGVAQSPRYKIIEKRQSVAFWCNPISGHATLYWYQQILGQGPKLLIQFQNNGVVDDSQLPKDRFSAERLKGVDSTLKIQPAKLEDSAVYLCASSFTGVGETQYFGPGTRLLVL.

This chain joins TRBV4-2 and TRBJ2-1, with D tentatively TRBD2 (5 bases). Trimming left V 4 bases short and J 2 bases short, with 21 bases between. Germline CDR1 reads LGHNA; CDR2 reads YNFKEQ. This CDR3 region has 18 residues. The CDR3 sequence: CASSLGAYVGNTYNEQFF. In nucleotides, the CDR3 is TGTGCCAGCAGCCTAGGAGCGTACGTCGGGAACACCTACAATGAGCAGTTCTTC.

This chain connects TRBV27 to TRBJ2-1; TRBD2 matches 11 bases. J gave up 5 bases and V 5 bases, and 8 bases lay outside the gene matches. CDR3 length: 16 amino acids. Germline CDR1 reads MNHEY; CDR2 reads SMNVEV (reference sequence). DNA of the CDR3: TGTGCCAGCAGTACACTAACTAGCGGGGGCGACAATGAGCAGTTCTTC. As protein: CASSTLTSGGDNEQFF.

The chain couples TRBV29-1 to TRBJ1-2, with TRBD1 matching over 9 bases. Looked up from germline, CDR1 is SQVTM and CDR2 is ANQGSEA. The CDR3 length is 15 residues. After removal of 6 bases from V and 3 bases from J, the junction contained 11 bases not matched to a gene. The CDR3: CSVSTGTGFHYGYTF. CDR3 coding DNA: TGCAGCGTATCTACCGGGACAGGGTTCCACTATGGCTACACCTTC.

CDR3 bases: TGCAGTGCTAGAGGCGAGCTCCAGTACTTC. Protein sequence: CSARGELQYF. The chain joins TRBV20-1 to TRBJ2-5; D uncertain. Germline V gene lookup returns CDR1 DFQATT and CDR2 SNEGSKA (reference sequence). This CDR3 has 10 amino acids. Between the trimmed V and J ends, which lost 1 base and 10 bases, there was a span of 7 bases.

This chain connects TRBV7-3 to TRBJ2-3; 8 bases map to TRBD1. Per the germline V gene, CDR1 is SGHTA and CDR2 is FQGTGA. The V segment lost 3 bases and the J segment 1 base; nucleotides outside the gene matches: 0. The length of the CDR3 is 14 residues. CDR3 region: CASSLTGGTDTQYF. CDR3 in DNA: TGTGCCAGCAGCTTGACAGGGGGCACAGATACGCAGTATTTT. Drawing the rest from reference TRBV7-3 and TRBJ2-3, the complete variable domain is GAGVSQTPSNKVTEKGKYVELRCDPISGHTALYWYRQSLGQGPEFLIYFQGTGAADDSGLPNDRFFAVRPEGSVSTLKIQRTERGDSAVYLCASSLTGGTDTQYFGPGTRLTVL.

This sequence joins TRBV21-1 and TRBJ2-3; no DNA check was done on the table's D call, TRBD1. TRBV21-1 is labeled a pseudogene. There are 16 residues in the CDR3. For the CDR3, the DNA is TGTGCCAGCAGATACACAGGGGCGGGGAGCACAGATACGCAGTATTTT. Translated: CASRYTGAGSTDTQYF.

The rearrangement joins TRBV19 to TRBJ2-7; 10 positions match TRBD1. Trimming cost V 6 bases and J 2 bases; bases outside gene matches: 7. The germline CDR1 and CDR2 sequences are LNHDA and SQIVND (reference sequence). The CDR3 sequence is 15 residues long. The CDR3 region is CASSQGTGVAYEQYF. The CDR3 bases are TGTGCCAGTAGCCAAGGGACAGGGGTAGCCTACGAGCAGTACTTC.

The chain uses TRBV7-9 and TRBJ2-3; 10 nucleotides match TRBD2. The CDR3 extends over 13 amino acids. Germline-derived CDR1 and CDR2 are SEHNR and FQNEAQ (reference sequence). After removal of 5 bases from V and 5 bases from J, the junction contained 1 base not matched to a gene. The CDR3 bases are TGTGCCAGCAGCCGGACTAGCGGAGATACGCAGTATTTT. It is translated as CASSRTSGDTQYF.

The chain has TRBV9 and TRBJ2-1; maybe TRBD2 (5 bases). The CDR3 sequence is 15 residues long. CDR1 SGDLS and CDR2 YYNGEE come from the germline V gene. V lost 3 bases and J lost 5, with 15 bases in between. CDR3 sequence (DNA): TGTGCCAGCAGCGCCGCCACTAGTTCCCACAATGAGCAGTTCTTC. It encodes CASSAATSSHNEQFF.

CDR3 amino acids: CAWGFTGFNEQYF. DNA of the CDR3: TGTGCCTGGGGTTTCACAGGGTTCAACGAGCAGTACTTC. The V and J genes are TRBV30 and TRBJ2-7; the D gene is possibly TRBD1 (6 bases). Germline-derived CDR1 and CDR2 are GTSNPN and SVGIG (reference sequence). There are 13 residues in the CDR3. Trimming removed 5 bases from V and 5 bases from J, with 16 bases in between.